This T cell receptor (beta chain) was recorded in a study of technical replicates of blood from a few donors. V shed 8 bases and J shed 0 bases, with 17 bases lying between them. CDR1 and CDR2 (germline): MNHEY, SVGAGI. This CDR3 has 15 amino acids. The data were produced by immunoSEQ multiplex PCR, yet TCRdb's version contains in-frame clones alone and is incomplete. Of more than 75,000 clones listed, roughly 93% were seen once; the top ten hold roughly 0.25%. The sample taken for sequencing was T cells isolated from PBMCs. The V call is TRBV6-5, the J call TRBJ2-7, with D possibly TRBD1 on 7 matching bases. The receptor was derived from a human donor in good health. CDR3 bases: TGTGCCAGCTACCAACCGCAGGGGGGCTCCTACGAGCAGTACTTC. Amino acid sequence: CASYQPQGGSYEQYF.